The 18 T cell receptor beta chains in this list originate from one sample, sequenced in a study of Tregs in tolerant kidney transplant recipients. Recipients received nonmyeloablative bone marrow transplants from related graft donors, with transient mixed chimerism. Profiled with immunoSEQ multiplex PCR; TCRdb holds only in-frame clones, not every one. The sample lists around 86,000 clones; 90% to 95% were seen once. This sample comprised CD4+ T cells from blood (PBMCs), obtained 24 months after the transplant. The receptors shown here come from a human patient who received a combined kidney and bone marrow transplant. Some T cells could come from the graft donor.

This clone showed up just once. The V and J genes are TRBV18 and TRBJ2-7; D may be TRBD2 (5 bases). The CDR3 has 14 residues. V gave up 4 bases and J gave up 7 bases, with 17 bases separating them. Germline V gene lookup returns CDR1 KGHSH and CDR2 LQKENI. The CDR3 nucleotides read TGTGCCAGCTCACAAGAGAGGGTGGTCTGGGAGCAGTACTTC. Translation: CASSQERVVWEQYF.

This chain joins TRBV11-1 and TRBJ1-2; 7 bases align to TRBD1. With 5 bases clipped from V and 5 bases from J, the junction kept 11 bases outside the gene matches. Germline V CDR1 and CDR2: SGHAT, FQDESV (reference sequence). The CDR3 totals 15 residues. The CDR3 DNA follows: TGTGCCAGCAGCCCGAGACGGGACAGCTTATATGGCTACACCTTC. Translated: CASSPRRDSLYGYTF. The full variable domain, its missing parts supplied by reference TRBV11-1 and TRBJ1-2, is EAEVAQSPRYKITEKSQAVAFWCDPISGHATLYWYRQILGQGPELLVQFQDESVVDDSQLPKDRFSAERLKGVDSTLKIQPAELGDSAMYLCASSPRRDSLYGYTFGSGTRLTVV.

This clone was observed a few times. V and J are TRBV6-1 and TRBJ1-1; maybe TRBD1 (5 bases). The germline gives CDR1 MNHNS, CDR2 SASEGT. The ends were cut back, 5 bases at V and 4 bases at J, with 11 bases in the middle. CDR3 size: 13 residues. As DNA, the CDR3 is TGTGCCAGCAGTACTGCAGGGTTCACTGAAGCTTTCTTT. As protein: CASSTAGFTEAFF.

The J gene is TRBJ1-5, the V gene TRBV28; 8 bases are a match to TRBD1. With 7 bases clipped from V and 5 bases from J, the junction kept 10 bases outside the gene matches. The germline V gene has CDR1 MDHEN and CDR2 SYDVKM. The CDR3 is 15 residues long. CDR3 DNA sequence: TGTGCCAGCAAGACGGACAGGGTCCTCCATCAGCCCCAGCATTTT. Amino acids: CASKTDRVLHQPQHF.

CDR3 sequence: CASSPLGGNTEAFF. DNA of the CDR3: TGTGCCAGCTCACCGCTCGGCGGGAACACTGAAGCTTTCTTT. The J gene is TRBJ1-1, the V gene TRBV18; D not certain. Per the germline V gene, CDR1 is KGHSH and CDR2 is LQKENI. The CDR3 runs 14 residues. The V and J ends lost 3 bases and 1 base respectively, with 9 bases between them.

The chain employs TRBV7-9 and TRBJ2-1; D is unclear. Germline V gives CDR1 SEHNR, CDR2 FQNEAQ (reference sequence). This CDR3 has 8 amino acids. The V end lost 5 bases, the J end lost 15 bases, and 5 bases lay between the germline ends. The CDR3 spells CASSNGFF. In DNA form, the CDR3 reads TGTGCCAGCAGCAACGGGTTCTTC.

The chain couples TRBV5-1 to TRBJ2-3, with D possibly matching TRBD2 (5 bases). CDR1 SGHRS and CDR2 YFSETQ come from the germline V gene. The CDR3 contains 15 residues. V lost 4 bases to trimming and J lost 7 bases, with 19 bases between them. DNA for the CDR3: TGCGCCAGCAGCCCCTTAGCGCAAAGATACAATACGCAGTATTTT. It is translated as CASSPLAQRYNTQYF. Looking up the rest from reference TRBV5-1 and TRBJ2-3 gives the full variable domain: KAGVTQTPRYLIKTRGQQVTLSCSPISGHRSVSWYQQTPGQGLQFLFEYFSETQRNKGNFPGRFSGRQFSNSRSEMNVSTLELGDSALYLCASSPLAQRYNTQYFGPGTRLTVL.

The V call is TRBV10-3, the J call TRBJ1-2, with a possible D match to TRBD1 (5 bases). V was shortened by 0 bases and J by 1 base, with 12 bases between the two germline ends. This CDR3 is built from 16 residues. Germline V gives CDR1 ENHRY, CDR2 SYGVKD. The CDR3 bases are TGTGCCATCAGTGAGTCGGCAGGGATAGATAACTATGGCTACACCTTC. Its protein is CAISESAGIDNYGYTF.

CDR3 nucleotides: TGTGCCAGCAGTGAAAGTGACAGGGGGCGGTTTTTGTCCTACGAGCAGTACTTC. As protein: CASSESDRGRFLSYEQYF. The chain has TRBV2 and TRBJ2-7; 10 nucleotides align to TRBD1. This CDR3 spans 18 amino acids. Germline V lookup: CDR1 SNHLY, CDR2 FYNNEI. The V and J ends lost 2 bases and 1 base, in that order; junction bases with no gene match: 11.

The V call is TRBV11-3, the J call TRBJ2-7; D is undetermined. Per the germline V gene, CDR1 is SGHNT and CDR2 is YENEEA. Deletions cut 1 base from V and 1 base from J, with 5 bases between. CDR3 length: 13 amino acids. The CDR3 sequence: CASSLGASYEQYF. Written as DNA, the CDR3 is TGTGCCAGCAGCTTAGGGGCATCCTACGAGCAGTACTTC.

V gene TRBV9 combines with J gene TRBJ1-3; D possibly corresponds to TRBD1 (5 bases). The CDR3 is 16 residues long. V was pared by 2 bases and J by 0 bases, with 12 bases between. Germline V gene data show CDR1 as SGDLS and CDR2 as YYNGEE. CDR3 bases: TGTGCCAGCAGCGTTGAACAGGTGATCTCTGGAAACACCATATATTTT. Amino acids: CASSVEQVISGNTIYF. Drawing the rest from reference TRBV9 and TRBJ1-3, the complete variable domain is DSGVTQTPKHLITATGQRVTLRCSPRSGDLSVYWYQQSLDQGLQFLIQYYNGEERAKGNILERFSAQQFPDLHSELNLSSLELGDSALYFCASSVEQVISGNTIYFGEGSWLTVV.

The chain couples TRBV11-3 to TRBJ1-4; D gene unclear. Germline V lookup: CDR1 SGHNT, CDR2 YENEEA. V lost 1 base, J lost 5 bases, and 8 bases lay in between. This CDR3 is built from 14 residues. The CDR3 nucleotides are TGTGCCAGCAGCTTAGGTGGAGGGAATGAAAAACTGTTTTTT. Residues: CASSLGGGNEKLFF.

The chain combines TRBV7-6 with TRBJ2-7, with 9 bases matching TRBD1. V was pared by 2 bases and J by 4 bases, with 12 bases of the junction left unmatched. The CDR3 sequence is 17 residues long. Germline CDR1 reads SGHVS; CDR2 reads FNYEAQ. CDR3 in DNA: TGTGCCAGCAGCTTAAGGTTGGGCGGACAGGGGATGTACGAGCAGTACTTC. The encoded protein is CASSLRLGGQGMYEQYF.

The V and J genes are TRBV7-6 and TRBJ1-2; tentative D call: TRBD1 (6 bases). This CDR3 is 16 amino acids long. With 7 bases removed from V and 1 base from J, the gap between germline ends came to 19 bases. The germline V gene has CDR1 SGHVS and CDR2 FNYEAQ. The CDR3 DNA reads TGTGCCAGCACCCTTAGGGCAGGGGATCTTAACTATGGCTACACCTTC. Translating it yields CASTLRAGDLNYGYTF.

The rearrangement links TRBV4-3 to TRBJ1-2; no reliable D call. The germline gives CDR1 LGHNA, CDR2 YSLEER. The CDR3 sequence is 15 residues long. V was shortened by 0 bases and J by 8 bases, with 16 bases between the two germline ends. The CDR3 DNA reads TGCGCCAGCAGCCAAGATTTTCTGGCGGGCCGGGGCTACACCTTC. Its translation: CASSQDFLAGRGYTF.

This chain links TRBV4-1 with TRBJ2-1; 9 bases line up with TRBD2. Germline V gene sequence: CDR1 MGHRA, CDR2 YSYEKL. The CDR3 has 15 residues. The V segment lost 3 bases and the J segment 8 bases; nucleotides outside the gene matches: 8. This CDR3 is CASSHKGGGADEQFF. CDR3 coding DNA: TGCGCCAGCAGCCACAAGGGCGGGGGGGCCGATGAGCAGTTCTTC.

J is TRBJ2-7 and V is TRBV6-4, with 11 bases fitting TRBD2. There are 17 residues in the CDR3. The V gene end was trimmed by 2 bases and the J gene end by 1 base; junction bases not matched to a gene: 7. Germline V gives CDR1 MRHNA, CDR2 SNTAGT. The CDR3 sequence is CASSDLLRLAGSYEQYF. The CDR3 DNA reads TGTGCCAGCAGTGACCTACTCAGACTAGCGGGATCCTACGAGCAGTACTTC.

The V and J genes are TRBV30 and TRBJ1-5; a weak D match, TRBD1 (6 bases). The CDR3 extends over 13 amino acids. In germline, CDR1 is GTSNPN, CDR2 SVGIG (reference sequence). With 4 bases removed from V and 7 bases from J, the gap between germline ends came to 14 bases. The CDR3 region is CAWKGRGDQPQHF. The DNA for the CDR3 is TGTGCCTGGAAGGGGAGGGGGGACCAGCCCCAGCATTTT. The whole variable domain, filled in from reference TRBV30 and TRBJ1-5, reads SQTIHQWPATLVQPVGSPLSLECTVEGTSNPNLYWYRQAAGRGLQLLFYSVGIGQISSEVPQNLSASRPQDRQFILSSKKLLLSDSGFYLCAWKGRGDQPQHFGDGTRLSIL.